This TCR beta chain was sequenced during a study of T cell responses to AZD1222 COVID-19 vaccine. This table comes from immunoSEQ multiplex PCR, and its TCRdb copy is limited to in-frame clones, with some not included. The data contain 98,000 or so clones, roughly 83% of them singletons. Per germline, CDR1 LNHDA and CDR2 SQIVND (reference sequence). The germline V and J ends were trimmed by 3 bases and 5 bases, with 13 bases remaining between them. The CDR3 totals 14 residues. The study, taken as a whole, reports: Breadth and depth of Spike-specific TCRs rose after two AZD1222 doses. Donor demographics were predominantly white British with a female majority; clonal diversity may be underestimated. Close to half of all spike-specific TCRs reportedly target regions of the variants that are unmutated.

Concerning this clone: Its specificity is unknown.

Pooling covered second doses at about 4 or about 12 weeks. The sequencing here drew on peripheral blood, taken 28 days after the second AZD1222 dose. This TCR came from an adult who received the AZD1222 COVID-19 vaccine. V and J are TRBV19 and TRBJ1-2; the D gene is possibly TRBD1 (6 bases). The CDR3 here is CASSIQQGPYGYTF. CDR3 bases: TGTGCCAGTAGTATTCAACAGGGACCTTATGGCTACACCTTC.